These 31 T cell receptor beta chains came from one sample sequenced in a study of neurological immune-mediated disorders. TCRdb re-derived calls from the 5' RACE reads in MiXCR, one entry per CDR3 protein. The top ten hold 5.3% of the sample, which has fewer than 60,000 distinct CDR3 sequences, 10% seen once. Material: PBMCs. The receptor source for this set is a man between 65 and 85 years old with HTLV-1-associated myelopathy (HAM/TSP).

The chain has TRBV7-2 and TRBJ2-3; D perhaps matches TRBD1 (6 bases). The CDR3 is 17 residues long. Germline CDR1 and CDR2: SGHTA and FQGNSA. V lost 5 bases and J 11 bases, leaving 29 bases between the germline ends. The CDR3 loop reads CASSANSGTRGSGKQYF. The CDR3 DNA sequence: TGTGCCAGCAGCGCCAATTCCGGGACAAGGGGGTCGGGTAAGCAGTATTTT.

This clonotype was counted many times. V usage is TRBV20-1 and J usage is TRBJ2-5, with unresolved D. The CDR3 contains 15 residues. The germline V gene encodes CDR1 DFQATT and CDR2 SNEGSKA (reference sequence). Trimming shortened V by 3 bases and J by 0 bases, and 14 bases separated the two germline ends. CDR3 nucleotide sequence: TGCAGTGCTAGGGAGTTTACAGTGTACCAAGAGACCCAGTACTTC. Translating it yields CSAREFTVYQETQYF.

This rearrangement joins TRBV11-2 to TRBJ2-6; 7 bases line up with TRBD1. Germline V lookup: CDR1 SGHAT, CDR2 FQNNGV. Losses at the gene ends were 2 bases for V and 0 bases for J; bases not matched to a gene: 13. The CDR3 totals 20 residues. DNA for the CDR3: TGTGCCAGCAGCTTATTTTTCGGACAGGCCCAGAGCTCTGGGGCCAACGTCCTGACTTTC. Translation gives CASSLFFGQAQSSGANVLTF.

This clonotype was seen at least ten times. The chain joins TRBV12-3 or TRBV12-4 to TRBJ1-6; no clear D. The CDR3 is made up of 13 amino acids. Trimming shortened V by 5 bases and J by 11 bases, and 13 bases separated the two germline ends. The CDR3 is CASSVKNWAPLHF. The CDR3, as DNA: TGTGCCAGCAGTGTAAAAAATTGGGCACCCCTCCACTTT.

This clonotype was counted at least ten times. V and J are TRBV21-1 and TRBJ2-4; the table's D call of TRBD1 was not tested on the DNA. TRBV21-1 constitutes a pseudogene. The CDR3 is made up of 15 amino acids. The CDR3 sequence is CASSNSGLSKNIQYF. The CDR3, as DNA: TGTGCCAGCAGCAATTCAGGGCTTTCGAAAAACATTCAGTACTTC.

As to this clonotype: With a much larger clone just one base away, this may be a read error. The gene calls are TRBV20-1 and TRBJ2-1, with D possibly called TRBD1 or TRBD2 (5 bases each). Per the germline V gene, CDR1 is DFQATT and CDR2 is SNEGSKA (reference sequence). Deletions cut 5 bases from V and 3 bases from J, with 14 bases between. CDR3 length: 14 residues. In nucleotides, the CDR3 is TGCAGTGCTCCCAGAGGGGACCGCTACAATGAGCAGTTCTTC. It encodes CSAPRGDRYNEQFF.

This clonotype was observed at least ten times. The V gene is TRBV20-1, the J gene TRBJ2-1; D might be TRBD2 (6 bases). V lost 5 bases to trimming and J lost 0 bases, with 11 bases between them. The CDR3 has 14 amino acids. Germline CDR1 is DFQATT and CDR2 is SNEGSKA (reference sequence). The DNA of the CDR3 is TGCAGTGCTCACCGGGAGAGCTCCTACAATGAGCAGTTCTTC. It specifies CSAHRESSYNEQFF.

This clonotype was recorded many times. The V call is TRBV9, the J call TRBJ2-5; TRBD2 might be the D (5 bases). Germline CDR1 reads SGDLS; CDR2 reads YYNGEE. The CDR3 covers 13 residues. The V end was cut by 0 bases, the J end by 3 bases, with 6 bases between. The CDR3 nucleotides are TGTGCCAGCAGCGTAGACGGGAAAGAGACCCAGTACTTC. Translated: CASSVDGKETQYF. Variable domain in full (rest from reference TRBV9 and TRBJ2-5): DSGVTQTPKHLITATGQRVTLRCSPRSGDLSVYWYQQSLDQGLQFLIQYYNGEERAKGNILERFSAQQFPDLHSELNLSSLELGDSALYFCASSVDGKETQYFGPGTRLLVL.

This clonotype has at least ten counts. This chain joins TRBV5-8 and TRBJ2-3; 11 bases match TRBD2. J lost 2 bases, V lost 6 bases, and 14 bases had no gene match. In germline, CDR1 is SGHTS, CDR2 YDEGEE. The CDR3 is 18 residues long. CDR3 in DNA: TGTGCCAGCACCCAAGTAGCGGGAGGGATCATATTCACAGATACGCAGTATTTT. Translating it yields CASTQVAGGIIFTDTQYF.

In the case of this clonotype: Being one base from a much bigger clone, this may be a read error. The chain is built from TRBV7-9 and TRBJ2-3; D is uncertain. Trimming pared 1 base from V and 7 bases from J, leaving 6 bases between. The CDR3 is 12 residues long. Germline loops: CDR1 SEHNR, CDR2 FQNEAQ (reference sequence). This CDR3 reads CASSLEGNTQYF. CDR3 DNA: TGTGCCAGCAGCTTAGAAGGGAATACGCAGTATTTT.

In its sample, this clonotype was seen many times. This sequence joins TRBV29-1 and TRBJ1-1, with a tentative D call TRBD1 (6 bases). The V gene lost 6 bases and the J gene lost 5 bases, with 13 bases spanning the gap. CDR1 and CDR2 (germline): SQVTM, ANQGSEA. This CDR3 comprises 12 residues. CDR3 nucleotides: TGCAGCGTCAGGGGCGCGGGGACTGAAGCTTTCTTT. Amino acids: CSVRGAGTEAFF.

In this sample, this clonotype turned up many times. The chain uses TRBV5-1 and TRBJ2-3; 9 positions match TRBD1. This CDR3 has 14 amino acids. Germline values: CDR1 SGHRS, CDR2 YFSETQ. V lost 4 bases to trimming and J lost 5 bases; unmatched junction nucleotides: 5. The CDR3 DNA reads as TGCGCCAGCAGCCCGGACAGGGGAAGAGATACGCAGTATTTT. It translates to CASSPDRGRDTQYF. Filled out from reference TRBV5-1 and TRBJ2-3, the complete variable domain reads KAGVTQTPRYLIKTRGQQVTLSCSPISGHRSVSWYQQTPGQGLQFLFEYFSETQRNKGNFPGRFSGRQFSNSRSEMNVSTLELGDSALYLCASSPDRGRDTQYFGPGTRLTVL.

This clonotype showed up many times. V gene TRBV10-3 combines with J gene TRBJ2-7; 8 bases match TRBD1. The CDR3 runs to 15 residues. Germline lookup yields CDR1 ENHRY and CDR2 SYGVKD. The junction had 6 bases not matched to a gene; V was cut back by 0 bases and J by 5 bases. The CDR3 reads CAISESGRGLDEQYF. The CDR3 DNA reads as TGTGCCATCAGTGAGTCCGGCAGGGGGCTCGACGAGCAGTACTTC.

This clonotype was counted ten times or more. The rearrangement joins TRBV28 to TRBJ1-3; no clear D gene. V was trimmed by 2 bases and J by 12 bases, leaving 20 bases between them. Per germline, CDR1 MDHEN and CDR2 SYDVKM. This CDR3 region has 15 residues. Here the CDR3 reads CASSLRVSVGTSIYF. The DNA of the CDR3 is TGTGCCAGCAGTTTAAGGGTTTCCGTGGGAACAAGCATATATTTT.

This clonotype was detected ten times or more. The rearrangement joins TRBV7-6 to TRBJ2-5, with TRBD1 matching over 10 bases. Germline CDR1 SGHVS, CDR2 FNYEAQ. The CDR3 covers 15 residues. V shed 3 bases, J shed 5 bases, and the junction held 6 bases outside the gene matches. The CDR3 region has the DNA TGTGCCAGCAGCTTTAGTGGACAGGGGGGGGAGACCCAGTACTTC. It encodes CASSFSGQGGETQYF. Looking up the rest from reference TRBV7-6 and TRBJ2-5 gives the full variable domain: GAGVSQSPRYKVTKRGQDVALRCDPISGHVSLYWYRQALGQGPEFLTYFNYEAQQDKSGLPNDRFSAERPEGSISTLTIQRTEQRDSAMYRCASSFSGQGGETQYFGPGTRLLVL.

This clonotype has ten or more counts. The J gene is TRBJ2-5, the V gene TRBV7-2; D gene ambiguous. Per the germline V gene, CDR1 is SGHTA and CDR2 is FQGNSA. This CDR3 contains 14 residues. Trimming pared 2 bases from V and 8 bases from J, leaving 15 bases between. The CDR3 is CASSLPPDKRTQYF. CDR3 nucleotides: TGTGCCAGCAGCTTACCCCCAGACAAGAGAACCCAGTACTTC.

About this clonotype: A junction boundary mismatches the germline segment, possibly from a read error. This chain uses TRBV28 with TRBJ2-7, with 12 bases lining up with TRBD1. Germline V gives CDR1 MDHEN, CDR2 SYDVKM. This CDR3 region has 15 residues. The CDR3 DNA reads as TGTACCAGCACCCCCTGGGACAGGGGGCTAAACGAGCAGTACTTC. Its protein product is CTSTPWDRGLNEQYF.

Many counts were recorded for this clonotype. The rearrangement joins TRBV9 to TRBJ2-2; possibly TRBD1 for D (5 bases). Germline CDR1 is SGDLS and CDR2 is YYNGEE. V lost 3 bases to trimming and J lost 0 bases, with 12 bases between them. CDR3 length equals 16 residues. CDR3 amino acids: CASSAPQDANTGELFF. The CDR3 DNA follows: TGTGCCAGCAGCGCTCCACAGGACGCGAACACCGGGGAGCTGTTTTTT.

V usage is TRBV6-5 and J usage is TRBJ2-7; D is unclear. V was trimmed by 5 bases and J by 0 bases, leaving 8 bases between them. Germline assignment: CDR1 MNHEY and CDR2 SVGAGI. The length of the CDR3 is 13 residues. The CDR3 DNA is TGTGCCAGCAGTGTCACAGTCTCCTACGAGCAGTACTTC. This sequence encodes CASSVTVSYEQYF.

At least ten counts were recorded for this clonotype. The chain couples TRBV5-4 to TRBJ2-2; D unclear. Germline V gene data show CDR1 as SGHNT and CDR2 as YYREEE (reference sequence). Trimming left V 3 bases short and J 2 bases short, with 8 bases between. The length of the CDR3 is 14 residues. The CDR3 region is CASSSGSNTGELFF. In DNA, the CDR3 is TGTGCCAGCAGCTCCGGGTCCAACACCGGGGAGCTGTTTTTT. The full variable domain, in which reference TRBV5-4 and TRBJ2-2 provide the parts outside the CDR3, is ETGVTQSPTHLIKTRGQQVTLRCSSQSGHNTVSWYQQALGQGPQFIFQYYREEENGRGNFPPRFSGLQFPNYSSELNVNALELDDSALYLCASSSGSNTGELFFGEGSRLTVL.

This clonotype was recorded at least ten times. This sequence joins TRBV6-6 and TRBJ1-5; 7 positions agree with TRBD1. Unmatched junction bases numbered 7, after V lost 10 bases and J lost 4 bases. The CDR3 is 13 residues long. CDR1 and CDR2 from the germline V gene are MNHNY and SVGAGI (reference sequence). The CDR3: CATLRDSNQPQHF. CDR3 DNA: TGTGCCACCCTCCGGGACAGTAATCAGCCCCAGCATTTT.

In this sample, this clonotype turned up many times. This chain connects TRBV6-5 to TRBJ2-7; 7 bases are shared with TRBD1. The CDR3 is 14 residues long. In germline, CDR1 is MNHEY, CDR2 SVGAGI. The J segment lost 4 bases and the V segment lost 6 bases, leaving 9 bases of the junction unmatched. CDR3: CASSNYRGPYEQYF. The CDR3 DNA sequence: TGTGCCAGCAGCAACTACAGGGGTCCATACGAGCAGTACTTC.

The CDR3 region is CASSRGQADTQYF. The CDR3 DNA reads as TGTGCCAGCAGTCGGGGACAGGCGGATACGCAGTATTTT. The chain carries TRBV6-5 and TRBJ2-3, with 8 bases fitting TRBD1. CDR1 is MNHEY, CDR2 SVGAGI, per germline. The V and J ends lost 5 bases and 6 bases, in that order; junction bases with no gene match: 4. CDR3 length: 13 residues.

The V and J genes are TRBV20-1 and TRBJ2-7; a possible D gene is TRBD2 (6 bases). The V gene's germline CDR1 is DFQATT and CDR2 SNEGSKA (reference sequence). CDR3 length equals 14 residues. Trimming stripped 0 bases from V and 2 bases from J, with 11 bases between. The DNA of the CDR3 is TGCAGTGCTAGAGACCCGGGAGAGGCCTACGAGCAGTACTTC. Translating gives CSARDPGEAYEQYF.

In this sample, this clonotype turned up many times. The chain employs TRBV6-1 and TRBJ1-5, with D maybe TRBD1 (6 bases). The CDR3 is made up of 15 amino acids. Germline V gene sequence: CDR1 MNHNS, CDR2 SASEGT. The V end was cut by 7 bases, the J end by 5 bases, with 18 bases between. In nucleotides, the CDR3 is TGTGCCAGCACCCTGCGCAGGGGAAATGATCAGCCCCAGCATTTT. Residues: CASTLRRGNDQPQHF.

This clonotype was counted at least ten times. The rearrangement uses TRBV5-1 and TRBJ2-7; D may be TRBD2 (6 bases). The V end lost 0 bases, the J end lost 6 bases, and 13 bases lay between the germline ends. Per germline, CDR1 SGHRS and CDR2 YFSETQ. The CDR3 loop spans 14 amino acids. CDR3 sequence reads: CASSLEGTYREQYF. CDR3 nucleotides: TGCGCCAGCAGCTTGGAGGGGACTTATCGCGAGCAGTACTTC. The full variable domain, rest sourced from reference TRBV5-1 and TRBJ2-7, is KAGVTQTPRYLIKTRGQQVTLSCSPISGHRSVSWYQQTPGQGLQFLFEYFSETQRNKGNFPGRFSGRQFSNSRSEMNVSTLELGDSALYLCASSLEGTYREQYFGPGTRLTVT.

This clonotype appeared many times. The chain links TRBV7-9 to TRBJ2-3; TRBD2 might be the D (6 bases). Germline V gene lookup returns CDR1 SEHNR and CDR2 FQNEAQ (reference sequence). CDR3 length equals 14 residues. V lost 6 bases and J 2 bases, leaving 12 bases between the germline ends. Written as DNA, the CDR3 is TGTGCCAGCAGGGAGGGGCAGAACACAGATACGCAGTATTTT. Translating it yields CASREGQNTDTQYF.

This clonotype is labeled as medium-sized. This chain connects TRBV20-1 to TRBJ2-3, with a weak D call TRBD2 (6 bases). V shed 2 bases and J shed 4 bases, with 10 bases lying between them. Germline V lookup: CDR1 DFQATT, CDR2 SNEGSKA (reference sequence). The CDR3 is made up of 13 amino acids. The CDR3 loop is CSARLSGADTQYF. CDR3 sequence (DNA): TGCAGTGCTAGACTTAGCGGTGCAGATACGCAGTATTTT.

J is TRBJ1-5 and V is TRBV10-3; possibly TRBD1 for D (5 bases). The V gene's germline CDR1 is ENHRY and CDR2 SYGVKD. V lost 6 bases, J lost 0 bases, and 12 bases lay in between. The CDR3 spans 15 residues. The CDR3 sequence: CAIRHGARSNQPQHF. CDR3 DNA sequence: TGTGCCATCAGACATGGGGCCCGTAGCAATCAGCCCCAGCATTTT.

This clonotype was found many times. The chain is built from TRBV20-1 and TRBJ1-2, with 8 bases identical to TRBD1. Per the germline V gene, CDR1 is DFQATT and CDR2 is SNEGSKA (reference sequence). V lost 5 bases to trimming and J lost 8 bases; unmatched junction nucleotides: 7. The CDR3 extends over 12 amino acids. Here the CDR3 DNA reads TGCAGTGCTTCCTACAGGGGGATAGGCTACACCTTC. It yields the protein CSASYRGIGYTF.

This clonotype was seen repeatedly, ten times or more. This chain links TRBV12-3 or TRBV12-4 with TRBJ2-7; no firm D call. Trimming took off 3 bases at V and 4 bases at J, with 7 bases between the two ends. The CDR3 has 12 residues. Written as DNA, the CDR3 is TGTGCCAGCAGTTTGGCCCAATACGAGCAGTACTTC. This codes for CASSLAQYEQYF.